The 22 T cell receptor beta chains below come from one sample, sequenced in a study of T-cell memory formation after mild COVID-19. TCRdb reprocessed the 5' RACE reads with MiXCR, giving one entry per CDR3 protein. The data show approximately 440,000 distinct CDR3 sequences, about 19% seen once. Input material: PBMCs or a T cell subset sorted from them (not recorded which). These receptors all come from an adult woman who had mild COVID-19 (a few samples of this study predate the infection). Cell type and time point are not known.

This clonotype was counted between two and nine times. The chain recombines TRBV4-3 with TRBJ1-1, with D unclear. Germline V gives CDR1 LGHNA, CDR2 YSLEER. Trimming stripped 1 base from V and 0 bases from J, with 9 bases between. The CDR3 contains 15 residues. CDR3 bases: TGCGCCAGCAGCCAAGCTCTGGGTATGAACACTGAAGCTTTCTTT. This gives the protein CASSQALGMNTEAFF.

This chain connects TRBV29-1 to TRBJ2-1, with 9 bases matching TRBD1. The V and J ends lost 6 bases and 7 bases, in that order; junction bases with no gene match: 10. CDR1 SQVTM and CDR2 ANQGSEA come from the germline V gene. CDR3 length: 14 amino acids. The CDR3 is CSVAGQGFPNEQFF. Written as DNA, the CDR3 is TGCAGCGTGGCGGGACAGGGATTCCCTAATGAGCAGTTCTTC.

This clonotype was observed a handful of times. The chain joins TRBV9 to TRBJ2-7; D might be TRBD2 (6 bases). Germline CDR1 reads SGDLS; CDR2 reads YYNGEE. Trimming removed 2 bases from V and 5 bases from J, with 23 bases in between. The CDR3 covers 17 residues. The CDR3 DNA reads TGTGCCAGCAGCGTCGACGGACTACCCTTCCCACAGAACGAGCAGTACTTC. Translating it yields CASSVDGLPFPQNEQYF.

The chain has TRBV6-5 and TRBJ2-3; D gene uncertain. The CDR3 consists of 15 residues. CDR1 and CDR2 (germline): MNHEY, SVGAGI. Trimming took off 2 bases at V and 0 bases at J, with 9 bases between the two ends. The CDR3 loop reads CASSYETSSTDTQYF. CDR3 nucleotide sequence: TGTGCCAGCAGTTACGAGACATCTAGCACAGATACGCAGTATTTT.

Written as DNA, the CDR3 is TGCGCCAGCAGCGCAGGGGGGATGTTGTCCTACGAGCAGTACTTC. This translates into CASSAGGMLSYEQYF. The rearrangement joins TRBV5-1 to TRBJ2-7, with D possibly TRBD1 on 7 matching bases. Germline lookup yields CDR1 SGHRS and CDR2 YFSETQ. This CDR3 contains 15 residues. Trimming left V 4 bases short and J 1 base short, with 15 bases between.

This clonotype came up a few times. The rearrangement uses TRBV7-2 and TRBJ1-1, with unresolved D. In germline, CDR1 is SGHTA, CDR2 FQGNSA. The CDR3 length is 13 residues. The V end was cut by 5 bases, the J end by 6 bases, with 13 bases between. The CDR3 region has the DNA TGTGCCAGCAGCCCCCCGGCTGGGGCTGAAGCTTTCTTT. Translation gives CASSPPAGAEAFF.

The chain combines TRBV19 with TRBJ2-3; D is unclear. Germline loops: CDR1 LNHDA, CDR2 SQIVND (reference sequence). V lost 4 bases and J 4 bases, leaving 9 bases between the germline ends. The CDR3 length is 13 residues. CDR3 sequence (DNA): TGTGCCAGTAGTAGGCCGCCGGCAGATACGCAGTATTTT. Residues: CASSRPPADTQYF.

The genes are TRBV20-1 and TRBJ2-1; weak D call: TRBD2 (5 bases). Germline CDR1 DFQATT, CDR2 SNEGSKA (reference sequence). The CDR3 covers 14 residues. Trimming stripped 1 base from V and 5 bases from J, with 12 bases between. The chain's CDR3 is CSARAVGENNEQFF. CDR3 DNA: TGCAGTGCTAGAGCGGTGGGAGAAAACAATGAGCAGTTCTTC.

This clonotype has a handful of counts. The chain joins TRBV20-1 to TRBJ2-7; 8 positions agree with TRBD2. V was clipped by 4 bases and J by 2 bases; unmatched bases: 7. This CDR3 comprises 14 residues. Germline loops: CDR1 DFQATT, CDR2 SNEGSKA (reference sequence). In DNA, the CDR3 is TGCAGTGCTATTTCGGAGCGGGAGACCTACGAGCAGTACTTC. Its translation is CSAISERETYEQYF.

Worth noting for this clonotype: The junction shows a germline mismatch at one end, possibly a read error. The chain joins TRBV19 to TRBJ1-4; D is possibly TRBD1 (5 bases). CDR3 size: 12 residues. CDR1 is LNHDA and CDR2 is SQIVND in the germline V gene (reference sequence). CDR3 in DNA: TGTGCCAGTAGTATCGAATTTGGACATGTGATTTTT. It is translated as CASSIEFGHVIF.

The gene calls are TRBV4-1 and TRBJ2-1; D is unresolved. Germline-derived CDR1 and CDR2 are MGHRA and YSYEKL. The length of the CDR3 is 13 residues. Trimming removed 1 base at V and 9 bases at J, with 10 bases between. The CDR3 protein is CASSQVLATEQFF. CDR3 nucleotides: TGCGCCAGCAGCCAAGTGTTGGCTACTGAGCAGTTCTTC.

This chain joins TRBV7-2 and TRBJ2-5, with 11 positions matching TRBD2. V lost 5 bases to trimming and J lost 4 bases; unmatched junction nucleotides: 18. Germline V gene sequence: CDR1 SGHTA, CDR2 FQGNSA. The CDR3 sequence is 19 residues long. In nucleotides, the CDR3 is TGTGCCAGCAGCCCGAGGGGCATTCGACTAGCGGGAATATCAGAGACCCAGTACTTC. It yields the protein CASSPRGIRLAGISETQYF. The full variable domain, completed using reference TRBV7-2 and TRBJ2-5, is GAGVSQSPSNKVTEKGKDVELRCDPISGHTALYWYRQSLGQGLEFLIYFQGNSAPDKSGLPSDRFSAERTGGSVSTLTIQRTQQEDSAVYLCASSPRGIRLAGISETQYFGPGTRLLVL.

This chain connects TRBV7-9 to TRBJ2-2, with TRBD1 as a possible D gene (7 bases). The V gene's germline CDR1 is SEHNR and CDR2 FQNEAQ (reference sequence). V was cut by 1 base and J by 3 bases, with 9 bases left in between. The CDR3 runs 15 residues. This CDR3 is CASSLGGTDTGELFF. CDR3 nucleotides: TGTGCCAGCAGCTTAGGCGGGACAGACACCGGGGAGCTGTTTTTT.

The gene calls are TRBV5-1 and TRBJ2-1; 11 nucleotides line up with TRBD2. Germline CDR1 is SGHRS and CDR2 is YFSETQ. This CDR3 has 19 residues. V was clipped by 4 bases and J by 2 bases; unmatched bases: 14. The CDR3 DNA follows: TGCGCCAGCAGCCCCGGACTAGCGGGTTCTCCTATGACCTACAATGAGCAGTTCTTC. It codes for CASSPGLAGSPMTYNEQFF.

This sequence joins TRBV7-2 and TRBJ2-1; D unclear. With 3 bases removed from V and 0 bases from J, the gap between germline ends came to 9 bases. The CDR3 has 15 residues. Germline CDR1 SGHTA, CDR2 FQGNSA. CDR3 sequence (DNA): TGTGCCAGCAGCTTGTGGGCAAACTCCTACAATGAGCAGTTCTTC. Its protein product is CASSLWANSYNEQFF.

The genes are TRBV20-1 and TRBJ1-5, with no clear D. V lost 3 bases and J 1 base, leaving 7 bases between the germline ends. This CDR3 has 13 residues. Germline CDR1 is DFQATT and CDR2 is SNEGSKA (reference sequence). The CDR3 DNA reads as TGCAGTGCTAGGGACCGGAGCAATCAGCCCCAGCATTTT. This gives the protein CSARDRSNQPQHF.

This clonotype was seen a few times. The chain is built from TRBV7-2 and TRBJ2-3, with TRBD2 matching 16 bases. The CDR3 covers 19 residues. Germline V gene data show CDR1 as SGHTA and CDR2 as FQGNSA. Trimming at V came to 4 bases and at J to 6 bases, leaving 13 bases not matched to a gene. CDR3 DNA: TGTGCCAGCAGCTGGGGGACTAGCGGGAGGGCCTACCGTAGGGATACGCAGTATTTT. It codes for CASSWGTSGRAYRRDTQYF.

The table lists this clonotype with a few counts. This chain uses TRBV27 with TRBJ1-1, with no clear D. V was shortened by 6 bases and J by 3 bases, with 11 bases between the two germline ends. CDR3 length: 13 residues. CDR1 is MNHEY and CDR2 is SMNVEV in the germline V gene (reference sequence). DNA of the CDR3: TGTGCCAGCAGGGGAATTTCTTACACTGAAGCTTTCTTT. This encodes CASRGISYTEAFF.

The CDR3 DNA sequence: TGTGCCAGCAGCTTAGCGACCGAGGGCTACACCTTC. Protein product: CASSLATEGYTF. The chain links TRBV7-8 to TRBJ1-2; D unclear. Trimming pared 0 bases from V and 8 bases from J, leaving 7 bases between. Germline CDR1 SGHVS, CDR2 FQNEAQ. The CDR3 extends over 12 amino acids.

The J gene is TRBJ2-1, the V gene TRBV4-2, with TRBD2 matching over 15 bases. The CDR3 contains 18 residues. The germline gives CDR1 LGHNA, CDR2 YNFKEQ. The V segment lost 1 base and the J segment 5 bases; nucleotides outside the gene matches: 6. In nucleotides, the CDR3 is TGTGCCAGCAGCCAAGCCGGGACTAGCGGGGGGCCGAACAATGAGCAGTTCTTC. Translating gives CASSQAGTSGGPNNEQFF.

This chain links TRBV7-9 with TRBJ2-5, with a weak D call TRBD2 (6 bases). Germline CDR1 reads SEHNR; CDR2 reads FQNEAQ (reference sequence). CDR3 size: 15 residues. V lost 5 bases to trimming and J lost 3 bases, with 16 bases between them. CDR3 DNA: TGTGCCAGCAGCAATCCCGTTGGGGGGAAAGAGACCCAGTACTTC. Translation gives CASSNPVGGKETQYF.

This clonotype showed up just a few times. The chain is built from TRBV2 and TRBJ2-1; the D gene is possibly TRBD2 (7 bases). V lost 6 bases and J 0 bases, leaving 12 bases between the germline ends. The CDR3 spans 15 residues. Germline lookup yields CDR1 SNHLY and CDR2 FYNNEI. CDR3 region: CASRLGGPSYNEQFF. The CDR3 coding sequence is TGTGCCAGCAGGCTGGGGGGGCCCTCCTACAATGAGCAGTTCTTC.